The 14 T cell receptor beta chains below come from one sample, sequenced in a study of CD8 T cells in ankylosing spondylitis. TCRdb reanalysed the 5' RACE reads using MiXCR and keeps one entry per CDR3 protein. The table shows more than 650,000 distinct CDR3 sequences, with about 12% occurring only once. Study conclusions and caveats: A TCR beta motif of seven or eight highly homologous variants appeared characteristic of ankylosing spondylitis blood.

Antigen specificity for these receptors is unknown. The source material was blood, either unsorted or a sorted T cell fraction (not recorded which). The source is a male donor with ankylosing spondylitis.

This clonotype was observed a handful of times. The V and J genes are TRBV9 and TRBJ2-6, with D unresolved. This CDR3 is 15 amino acids long. V was cut by 2 bases and J by 4 bases, with 10 bases left in between. Looked up from germline, CDR1 is SGDLS and CDR2 is YYNGEE. The CDR3 loop is CASSVISSGANVLTF. The CDR3, as DNA: TGTGCCAGCAGCGTTATTAGTTCCGGGGCCAACGTCCTGACTTTC.

This sequence joins TRBV5-5 and TRBJ2-3; 8 nucleotides align to TRBD2. Germline lookup yields CDR1 SGHKS and CDR2 YYEKEE (reference sequence). This CDR3 contains 15 residues. The V gene end was trimmed by 4 bases and the J gene end by 6 bases; junction bases not matched to a gene: 10. CDR3 region: CASSGTGTSPDTQYF. For the CDR3, the DNA is TGTGCCAGCAGCGGTACCGGGACTAGTCCGGATACGCAGTATTTT.

The V and J genes are TRBV30 and TRBJ1-5; D unclear. This CDR3 has 13 amino acids. Germline values: CDR1 GTSNPN, CDR2 SVGIG (reference sequence). Trimming pared 4 bases from V and 6 bases from J, leaving 13 bases between. This chain's CDR3 is CAWTIGVGQPQHF. In nucleotides, the CDR3 is TGTGCCTGGACTATCGGGGTAGGTCAGCCCCAGCATTTT.

The chain recombines TRBV20-1 with TRBJ2-7; no firm D call. This CDR3 is built from 12 residues. V lost 3 bases, J lost 0 bases, and 6 bases lay in between. Looked up from germline, CDR1 is DFQATT and CDR2 is SNEGSKA (reference sequence). In nucleotides, the CDR3 is TGCAGTGCTAGCCCATACTCCTACGAGCAGTACTTC. Translating gives CSASPYSYEQYF.

This clonotype was seen only a few times. This chain joins TRBV12-3 or TRBV12-4 and TRBJ2-1; no clear D gene. The V end was cut by 0 bases, the J end by 12 bases, with 6 bases between. The CDR3 is 11 amino acids. The CDR3 region is CASSLAVTQFF. The CDR3 bases are TGTGCCAGCAGTTTAGCAGTTACGCAGTTCTTC.

This rearrangement joins TRBV7-2 to TRBJ2-2; a possible D gene is TRBD1 (5 bases). Between the trimmed V and J ends, which lost 5 bases and 1 base, there was a span of 14 bases. The CDR3 consists of 16 residues. Germline V gene lookup returns CDR1 SGHTA and CDR2 FQGNSA. CDR3 in amino acids: CASSRGHLQNTGELFF. In nucleotides, the CDR3 is TGTGCCAGCAGCCGCGGACACCTTCAGAACACCGGGGAGCTGTTTTTT. The whole variable domain, filled in from reference TRBV7-2 and TRBJ2-2, reads GAGVSQSPSNKVTEKGKDVELRCDPISGHTALYWYRQSLGQGLEFLIYFQGNSAPDKSGLPSDRFSAERTGGSVSTLTIQRTQQEDSAVYLCASSRGHLQNTGELFFGEGSRLTVL.

This clonotype was observed many times. This chain links TRBV7-2 with TRBJ2-5; D not resolved. This CDR3 has 13 amino acids. Looked up from germline, CDR1 is SGHTA and CDR2 is FQGNSA. Trimming stripped 1 base from V and 0 bases from J, with 3 bases between. CDR3 coding DNA: TGTGCCAGCAGCTTAGTCCACCAAGAGACCCAGTACTTC. Translated, it gives CASSLVHQETQYF.

The chain employs TRBV20-1 and TRBJ1-6, with D hard to call. The V and J ends lost 1 base and 7 bases respectively, with 11 bases between them. The CDR3 sequence is 14 residues long. Germline loops: CDR1 DFQATT, CDR2 SNEGSKA (reference sequence). The CDR3 sequence is CSARVPKGNSPLHF. CDR3 DNA: TGCAGTGCTAGAGTTCCCAAAGGGAATTCACCCCTCCACTTT.

This chain joins TRBV5-1 and TRBJ1-1; D possibly corresponds to TRBD1 (6 bases). This CDR3 spans 13 amino acids. The germline V and J ends were trimmed by 3 bases and 7 bases, with 13 bases remaining between them. CDR1 and CDR2 from the germline V gene are SGHRS and YFSETQ. CDR3 sequence (DNA): TGCGCCAGCAGCTGGAACAGGGTTAGTGAAGCTTTCTTT. It encodes CASSWNRVSEAFF.

As concerns this clonotype: This sequence may be a read error, since a much larger clone differs from it by one base. The rearrangement links TRBV5-1 to TRBJ2-2; the D gene is possibly TRBD2 (6 bases). The CDR3 covers 16 residues. Germline V CDR1 and CDR2: SGHRS, YFSETQ. As DNA, the CDR3 is TGCGCCAGCAGCTTGCCCAGCGGAGGAGGGACCGAGGAGCTGTTTTTT. Its protein product is CASSLPSGGGTEELFF.

The chain uses TRBV20-1 and TRBJ2-7, with 9 bases lining up with TRBD1. Per germline, CDR1 DFQATT and CDR2 SNEGSKA (reference sequence). J was trimmed by 1 base and V by 4 bases; bases with no gene match: 8. The CDR3 is 15 amino acids. This CDR3 is CSATSPGTGSYEQYF. In DNA form, the CDR3 reads TGCAGTGCTACGTCCCCCGGGACAGGGTCCTACGAGCAGTACTTC.

In this sample, this clonotype turned up a few times. The V and J genes are TRBV19 and TRBJ2-3; D not certain. Germline V lookup: CDR1 LNHDA, CDR2 SQIVND (reference sequence). Trimming took off 5 bases at V and 2 bases at J, with 17 bases between the two ends. This CDR3 spans 16 amino acids. DNA for the CDR3: TGTGCCAGTAGTGCCATAAGATCGCGCCACACAGATACGCAGTATTTT. As protein: CASSAIRSRHTDTQYF.

The V call is TRBV7-8, the J call TRBJ2-2; a weak D match, TRBD2 (6 bases). Trimming stripped 3 bases from V and 0 bases from J, with 8 bases between. Germline V CDR1 and CDR2: SGHVS, FQNEAQ. The CDR3 covers 15 residues. The CDR3: CASSFLATNTGELFF. The CDR3 coding sequence is TGTGCCAGCAGCTTTCTAGCGACGAACACCGGGGAGCTGTTTTTT.

This clonotype was seen only a few times. The chain couples TRBV7-8 to TRBJ2-1, with 9 bases fitting TRBD2. V lost 4 bases to trimming and J lost 9 bases; unmatched junction nucleotides: 10. The CDR3 runs to 15 residues. Germline assignment: CDR1 SGHVS and CDR2 FQNEAQ. The CDR3 reads CASSSISGGRGEQFF. In DNA form, the CDR3 reads TGTGCCAGCAGCTCCATTAGCGGGGGTCGGGGTGAGCAGTTCTTC.